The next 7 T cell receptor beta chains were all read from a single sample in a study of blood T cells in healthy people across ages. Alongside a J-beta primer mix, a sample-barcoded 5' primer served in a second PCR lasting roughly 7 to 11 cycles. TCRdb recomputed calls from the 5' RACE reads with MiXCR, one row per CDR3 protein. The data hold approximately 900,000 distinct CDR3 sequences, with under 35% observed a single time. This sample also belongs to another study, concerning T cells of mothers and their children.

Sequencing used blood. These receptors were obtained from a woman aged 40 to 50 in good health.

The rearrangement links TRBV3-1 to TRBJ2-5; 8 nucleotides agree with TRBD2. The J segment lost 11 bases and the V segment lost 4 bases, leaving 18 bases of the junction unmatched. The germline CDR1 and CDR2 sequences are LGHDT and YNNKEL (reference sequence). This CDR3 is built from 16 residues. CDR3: CASSPDLLAGSGEQYF. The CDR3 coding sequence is TGTGCCAGCAGCCCAGACCTCCTAGCGGGCTCGGGGGAGCAGTACTTC.

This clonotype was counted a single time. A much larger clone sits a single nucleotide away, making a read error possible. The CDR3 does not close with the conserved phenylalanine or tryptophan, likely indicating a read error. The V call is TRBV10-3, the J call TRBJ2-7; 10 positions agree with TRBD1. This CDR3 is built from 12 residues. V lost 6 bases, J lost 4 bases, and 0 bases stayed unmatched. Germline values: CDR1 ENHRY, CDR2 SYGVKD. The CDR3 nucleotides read TGTGCCATCAGGGGACAGGGGTACGAGCAGTACTTA. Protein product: CAIRGQGYEQYL.

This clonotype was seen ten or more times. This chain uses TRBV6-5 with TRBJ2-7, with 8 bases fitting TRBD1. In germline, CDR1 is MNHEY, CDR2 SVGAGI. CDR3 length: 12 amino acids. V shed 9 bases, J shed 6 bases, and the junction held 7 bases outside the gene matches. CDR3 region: CASTTGVGEQYF. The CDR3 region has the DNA TGTGCCAGTACGACAGGGGTCGGCGAGCAGTACTTC.

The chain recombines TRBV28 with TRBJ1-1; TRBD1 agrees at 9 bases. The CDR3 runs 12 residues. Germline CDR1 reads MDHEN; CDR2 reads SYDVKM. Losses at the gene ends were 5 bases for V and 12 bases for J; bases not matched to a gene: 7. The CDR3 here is CASSTRGTGTFF. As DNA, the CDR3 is TGTGCCAGCAGTACCCGCGGGACAGGGACTTTCTTT.

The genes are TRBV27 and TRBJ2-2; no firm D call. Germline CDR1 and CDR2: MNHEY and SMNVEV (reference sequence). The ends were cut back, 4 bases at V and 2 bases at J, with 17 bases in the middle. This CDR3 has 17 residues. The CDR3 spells CASSSPPPGSNTGELFF. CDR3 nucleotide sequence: TGTGCCAGCAGTTCTCCACCCCCAGGAAGCAACACCGGGGAGCTGTTTTTT.

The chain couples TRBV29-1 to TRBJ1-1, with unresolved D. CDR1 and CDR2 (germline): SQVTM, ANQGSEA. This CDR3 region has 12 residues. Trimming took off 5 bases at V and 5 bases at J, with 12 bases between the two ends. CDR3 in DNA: TGCAGCGTTCAAGGGATGGGGACTGAAGCTTTCTTT. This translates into CSVQGMGTEAFF.

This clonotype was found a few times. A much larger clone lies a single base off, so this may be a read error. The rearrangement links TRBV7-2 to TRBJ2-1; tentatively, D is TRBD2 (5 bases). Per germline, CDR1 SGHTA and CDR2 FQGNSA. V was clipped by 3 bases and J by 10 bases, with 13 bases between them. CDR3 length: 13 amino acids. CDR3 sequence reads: CASSLDSLYEQFF. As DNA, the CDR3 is TGTGCCAGCAGCTTGGACTCCCTCTACGAGCAGTTCTTC.